The entry that follows covers one TCR beta chain sequence. This specimen belongs to a study of blood T cell repertoires in COVID-19. The CDR3 loop spans 15 amino acids. J gave up 3 bases and V 3 bases, and 4 bases lay outside the gene matches. Germline CDR1 MNHEY, CDR2 SVGEGT. In the authors' methods: Reference gene primer amplification gave nucleated cell count estimates. The table came from immunoSEQ multiplex PCR; TCRdb's copy has only in-frame clones and leaves some out. V, J and clone size are those of that table, while D and trimming were read from the DNA. Among approximately 140,000 clones listed, 84% were seen once.

The source is a woman aged 45-60 years who had been exposed to COVID-19. V usage is TRBV6-2 or TRBV6-3 and J usage is TRBJ1-2, with 10 nucleotides matching TRBD1. Sample: PBMCs or T cells enriched from blood (not recorded which). The CDR3 sequence is CASSYGTGDDYGYTF. The CDR3 bases are TGTGCCAGCAGTTATGGGACAGGGGATGACTATGGCTACACCTTC.